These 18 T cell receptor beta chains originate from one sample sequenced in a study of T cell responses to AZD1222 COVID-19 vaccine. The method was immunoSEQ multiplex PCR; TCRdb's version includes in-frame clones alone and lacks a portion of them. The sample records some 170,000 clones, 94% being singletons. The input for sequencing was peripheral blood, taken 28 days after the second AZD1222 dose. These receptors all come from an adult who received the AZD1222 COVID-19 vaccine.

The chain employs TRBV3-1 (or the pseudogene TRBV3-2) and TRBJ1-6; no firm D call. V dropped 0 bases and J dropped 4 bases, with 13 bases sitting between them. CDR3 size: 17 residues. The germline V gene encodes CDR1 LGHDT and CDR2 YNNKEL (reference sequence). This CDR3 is CASSQDWAGGYNSPLHF. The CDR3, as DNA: TGTGCCAGCAGCCAAGATTGGGCGGGAGGATATAATTCACCCCTCCACTTT.

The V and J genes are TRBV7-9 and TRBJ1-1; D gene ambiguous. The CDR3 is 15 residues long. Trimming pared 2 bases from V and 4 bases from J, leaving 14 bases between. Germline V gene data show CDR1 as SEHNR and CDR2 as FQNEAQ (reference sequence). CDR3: CASSLNSGYTTEAFF. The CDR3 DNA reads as TGTGCCAGCAGCTTAAACAGCGGGTATACCACTGAAGCTTTCTTT.

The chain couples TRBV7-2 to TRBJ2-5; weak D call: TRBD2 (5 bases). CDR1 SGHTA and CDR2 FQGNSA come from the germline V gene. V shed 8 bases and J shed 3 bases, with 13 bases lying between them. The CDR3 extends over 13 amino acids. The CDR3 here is CASSPSREETQYF. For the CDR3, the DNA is TGTGCCAGCTCCCCTAGCCGGGAAGAGACCCAGTACTTC.

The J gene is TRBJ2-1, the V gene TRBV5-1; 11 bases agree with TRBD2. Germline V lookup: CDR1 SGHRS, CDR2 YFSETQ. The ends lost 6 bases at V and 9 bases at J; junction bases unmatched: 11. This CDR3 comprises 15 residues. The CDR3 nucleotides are TGCGCCAGCAACCCGGGCACTAGCGGGAGTTTTGAGCAGTTCTTC. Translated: CASNPGTSGSFEQFF.

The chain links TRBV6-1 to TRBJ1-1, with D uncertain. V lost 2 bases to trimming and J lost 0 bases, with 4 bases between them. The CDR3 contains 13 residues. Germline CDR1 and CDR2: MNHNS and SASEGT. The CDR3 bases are TGTGCCAGCAGTGAAACCTTGAACACTGAAGCTTTCTTT. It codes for CASSETLNTEAFF.

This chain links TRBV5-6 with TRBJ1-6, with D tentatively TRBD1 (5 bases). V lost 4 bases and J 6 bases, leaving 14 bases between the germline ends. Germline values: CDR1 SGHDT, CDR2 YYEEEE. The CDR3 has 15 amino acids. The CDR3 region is CASSPVGGANSPLHF. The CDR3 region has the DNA TGTGCCAGCAGCCCCGTTGGAGGGGCTAATTCACCCCTCCACTTT.

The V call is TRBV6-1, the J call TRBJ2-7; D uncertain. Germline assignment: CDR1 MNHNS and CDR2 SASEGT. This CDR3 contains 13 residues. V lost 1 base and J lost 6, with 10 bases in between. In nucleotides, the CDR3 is TGTGCCAGCAGTGAAGTCGGGTATCGCGAGCAGTACTTC. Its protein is CASSEVGYREQYF.

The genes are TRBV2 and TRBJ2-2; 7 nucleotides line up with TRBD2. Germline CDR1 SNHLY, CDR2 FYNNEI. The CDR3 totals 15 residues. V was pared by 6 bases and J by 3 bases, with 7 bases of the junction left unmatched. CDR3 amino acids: CASRIAAGDTGELFF. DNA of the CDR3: TGTGCCAGCAGAATAGCCGCGGGAGACACCGGGGAGCTGTTTTTT.

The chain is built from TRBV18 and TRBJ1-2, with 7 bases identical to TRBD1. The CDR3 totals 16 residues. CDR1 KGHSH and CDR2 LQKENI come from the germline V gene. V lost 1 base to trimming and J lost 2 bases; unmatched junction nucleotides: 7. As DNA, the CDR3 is TGTGCCAGCTCACCACAGTCGACAGGGCCCAACTATGGCTACACCTTC. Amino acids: CASSPQSTGPNYGYTF.

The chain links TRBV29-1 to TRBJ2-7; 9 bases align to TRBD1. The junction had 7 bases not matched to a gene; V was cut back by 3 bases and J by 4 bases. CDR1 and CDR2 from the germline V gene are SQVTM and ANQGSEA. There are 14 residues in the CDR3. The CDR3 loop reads CSVDYGDRGYEQYF. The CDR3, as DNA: TGCAGCGTTGATTACGGAGACAGGGGGTACGAGCAGTACTTC.

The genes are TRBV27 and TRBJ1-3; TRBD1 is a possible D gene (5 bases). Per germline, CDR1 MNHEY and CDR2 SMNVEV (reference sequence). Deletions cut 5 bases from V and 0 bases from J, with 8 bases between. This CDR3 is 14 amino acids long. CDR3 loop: CASSPQGSGNTIYF. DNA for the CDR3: TGTGCCAGCAGTCCCCAGGGCTCTGGAAACACCATATATTTT.

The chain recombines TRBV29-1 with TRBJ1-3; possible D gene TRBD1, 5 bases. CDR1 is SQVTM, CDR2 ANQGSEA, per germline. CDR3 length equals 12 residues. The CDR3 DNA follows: TGCAGGAGGCGGGGGACTGGAAACACCATATATTTT. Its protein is CRRRGTGNTIYF.

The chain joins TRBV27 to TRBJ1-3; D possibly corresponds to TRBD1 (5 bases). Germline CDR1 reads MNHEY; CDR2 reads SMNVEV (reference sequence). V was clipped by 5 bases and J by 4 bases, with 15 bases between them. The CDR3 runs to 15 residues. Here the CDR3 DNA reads TGTGCCAGCAGTCCCCAGGGTCCCTGGGGAAACACCATATATTTT. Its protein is CASSPQGPWGNTIYF.

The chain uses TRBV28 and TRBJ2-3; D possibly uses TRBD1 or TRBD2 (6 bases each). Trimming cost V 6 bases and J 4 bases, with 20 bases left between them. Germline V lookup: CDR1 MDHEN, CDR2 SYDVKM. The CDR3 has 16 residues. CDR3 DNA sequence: TGTGCCAGCAGCCCATCAGGGGTGCGGGAACCAGATACGCAGTATTTT. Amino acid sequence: CASSPSGVREPDTQYF.

The CDR3 is CASSGVGLALNQPQHF. CDR3 nucleotides: TGTGCCAGCAGTGGAGTGGGATTGGCGCTTAATCAGCCCCAGCATTTT. The chain carries TRBV2 and TRBJ1-5, with D unclear. Germline V lookup: CDR1 SNHLY, CDR2 FYNNEI. The CDR3 is 16 amino acids. Deletions cut 4 bases from V and 4 bases from J, with 17 bases between.

CDR3 nucleotides: TGTGCCAGCAGTGGGCTAGCGGGAGAGCTTGAGACCCAGTACTTC. It specifies CASSGLAGELETQYF. The V and J genes are TRBV2 and TRBJ2-5; 10 positions agree with TRBD2. The CDR3 has 15 amino acids. The trim removed 4 bases at V and 5 bases at J, leaving 7 bases unmatched. Per germline, CDR1 SNHLY and CDR2 FYNNEI.

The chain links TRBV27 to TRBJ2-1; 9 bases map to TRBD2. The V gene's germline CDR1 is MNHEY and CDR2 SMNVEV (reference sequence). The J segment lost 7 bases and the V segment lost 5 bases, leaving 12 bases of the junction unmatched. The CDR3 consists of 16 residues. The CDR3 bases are TGTGCCAGCAGTCCCCTGGGGGCGGGAGGGCCTAATGAGCAGTTCTTC. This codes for CASSPLGAGGPNEQFF.

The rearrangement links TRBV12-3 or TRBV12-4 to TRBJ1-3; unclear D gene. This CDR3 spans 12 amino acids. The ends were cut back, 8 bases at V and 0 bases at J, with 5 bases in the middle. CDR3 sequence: CASPRSGNTIYF. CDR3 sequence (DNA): TGTGCCAGCCCCCGCTCTGGAAACACCATATATTTT.